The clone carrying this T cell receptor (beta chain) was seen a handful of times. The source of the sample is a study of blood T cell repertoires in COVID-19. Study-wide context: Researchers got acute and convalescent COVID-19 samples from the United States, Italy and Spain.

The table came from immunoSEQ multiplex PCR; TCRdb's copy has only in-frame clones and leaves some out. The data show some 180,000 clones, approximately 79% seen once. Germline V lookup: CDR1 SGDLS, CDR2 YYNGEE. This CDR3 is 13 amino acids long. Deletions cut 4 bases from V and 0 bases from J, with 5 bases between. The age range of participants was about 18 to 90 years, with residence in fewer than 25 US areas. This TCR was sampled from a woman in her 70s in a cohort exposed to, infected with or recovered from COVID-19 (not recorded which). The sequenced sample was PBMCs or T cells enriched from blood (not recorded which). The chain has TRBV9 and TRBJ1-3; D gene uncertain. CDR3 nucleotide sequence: TGTGCCAGCAGCTATAACTCTGGAAACACCATATATTTT. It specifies CASSYNSGNTIYF.